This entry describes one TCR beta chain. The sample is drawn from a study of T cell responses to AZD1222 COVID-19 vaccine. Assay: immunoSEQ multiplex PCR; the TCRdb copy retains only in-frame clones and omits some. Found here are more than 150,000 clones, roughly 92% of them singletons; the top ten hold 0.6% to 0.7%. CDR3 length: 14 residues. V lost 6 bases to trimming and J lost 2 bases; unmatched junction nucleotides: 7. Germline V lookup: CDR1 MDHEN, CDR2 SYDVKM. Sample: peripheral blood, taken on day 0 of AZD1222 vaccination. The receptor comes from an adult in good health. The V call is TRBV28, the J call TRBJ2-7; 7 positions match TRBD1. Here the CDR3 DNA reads TGTGCCAGCAGACCGATAACAGGGGCCTACGAGCAGTACTTC. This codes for CASRPITGAYEQYF.